Listed here is a single T cell receptor (beta chain). Its antigen is not known. The data derive from a study of shared clonotypes between healthy human individuals. It was CD45RO-negative cells, positively selected for CCR7, that made up naive CD8 cells, with terminally differentiated effector memory CD45RA+ cells excluded. Study observations and caveats: Incomplete sequencing of sorted subsets was indicated by rarefaction despite large depth.

Sequenced by immunoSEQ multiplex PCR; TCRdb stores in-frame clones only, minus some. The sample has about 2 million clones, about 95% seen once. Germline V lookup: CDR1 WSHSY, CDR2 SAAADI. Trimming cost V 3 bases and J 6 bases, with 8 bases left between them. This CDR3 spans 12 amino acids. Sequenced: naive CD8+ T cells sorted from blood. The chain employs TRBV10-2 and TRBJ1-2; D gene unclear. The origin of this receptor is a young man in good health. The CDR3: CASSDVADGYTF. In DNA form, the CDR3 reads TGCGCCAGCAGTGATGTGGCAGATGGCTACACCTTC.